This record covers a single TCR beta chain. Its specificity is unknown. Naive CD8 cells lacked CD45RO, underwent positive selection for CCR7 and left out terminally differentiated effector memory CD45RA+ cells. The source of the sample is a study of shared clonotypes between healthy human individuals. Broader study findings: Clonotype sharing levels among donors were expected to vary with sequencing depth. Though the depth was large, rarefaction showed that sorted-subset sequencing was incomplete.

Sequencing was performed with immunoSEQ multiplex PCR; in TCRdb, only in-frame clones are kept and a portion is missing. The data hold about 680,000 clones, with about 91% observed a single time. Material for sequencing was naive CD8+ T cells sorted from blood. This TCR was sampled from a man aged 25 to 45 in good health.

CDR3 nucleotide sequence: TGTGCCAGCAGCTTAGAAGTATTCACTGAAGCTTTCTTT. Its protein is CASSLEVFTEAFF. The V call is TRBV7-2, the J call TRBJ1-1; no reliable D call. Germline V gene sequence: CDR1 SGHTA, CDR2 FQGNSA. With 1 base removed from V and 4 bases from J, the gap between germline ends came to 7 bases. The CDR3 has 13 amino acids.